The 3 T cell receptor beta chains in this list originate from one sample, sequenced in a study of human thymus T cells. The repertoire was sequenced with immunoSEQ multiplex PCR; TCRdb's copy has only in-frame clones and lacks some. The table lists around 45,000 clones, 85% to 95% of them singletons. The sample taken for sequencing was blood. Receptors were obtained from a girl in the first two years of life with a congenital heart defect but otherwise immunologically healthy.

The chain employs TRBV7-9 and TRBJ2-2; D is unresolved. The CDR3 is made up of 14 amino acids. The V end lost 5 bases, the J end lost 1 base, and 8 bases lay between the germline ends. CDR1 is SEHNR and CDR2 is FQNEAQ in the germline V gene (reference sequence). This chain's CDR3 is CASSPMRNTGELFF. The CDR3 nucleotides read TGTGCCAGCAGCCCGATGAGGAACACCGGGGAGCTGTTTTTT. Together with reference TRBV7-9 and TRBJ2-2, the CDR3 gives the full variable domain: DTGVSQNPRHKITKRGQNVTFRCDPISEHNRLYWYRQTLGQGPEFLTYFQNEAQLEKSRLLSDRFSAERPKGSFSTLEIQRTEQGDSAMYLCASSPMRNTGELFFGEGSRLTVL.

The chain couples TRBV10-3 to TRBJ2-3; 10 bases fit TRBD1. Germline-derived CDR1 and CDR2 are ENHRY and SYGVKD. The CDR3 contains 18 residues. The CDR3 protein is CTAPGQGKSGFSTDTQYF. The CDR3, as DNA: TGTACGGCCCCGGGACAGGGGAAATCGGGCTTTAGTACAGATACGCAGTATTTT.

This clone was recorded only once. This CDR3 is CASSLGAQETQYF. The CDR3 bases are TGTGCCAGCAGCTTGGGAGCCCAAGAGACCCAGTACTTC. The chain recombines TRBV5-6 with TRBJ2-5; D remains unclear. The CDR3 length is 13 residues. Germline CDR1 is SGHDT and CDR2 is YYEEEE. Trimming removed 0 bases at V and 1 base at J, with 4 bases between.